The 32 T cell receptor beta chains listed next were all sequenced from one sample in a study of T cell responses to AZD1222 COVID-19 vaccine (dated by TCRdb to about 2021). The time point label for this specimen denotes: baseline before first vaccination. Library method: the immunoSEQ multiplex PCR assay. What TCRdb holds here is the immuneACCESS table cut down to in-frame rearrangements. Part of the clones is not present; checked against another copy, under half of the missing clones reflect an unresolved V gene, and the others are unexplained. This sample lists 120,000 to 150,000 clones; around nine tenths were detected once. The ten largest clones capture roughly 5.6% of the sample. Source: peripheral blood, taken on day 0 of AZD1222 vaccination. The receptors were gathered from an adult in good health.

This clone was picked up a small number of times. V gene TRBV12-3 or TRBV12-4 combines with J gene TRBJ1-1; TRBD1 aligns across 8 bases. The length of the CDR3 is 13 residues. The V segment lost 6 bases and the J segment 13 bases; nucleotides outside the gene matches: 13. As DNA, the CDR3 is TGTGCCAGCAGCCCCTCCGGACAGGGTAAAGGTTTCTTT. Translated, it gives CASSPSGQGKGFF.

The V gene is TRBV6-6, the J gene TRBJ2-5; 8 bases align to TRBD2. CDR1 MNHNY and CDR2 SVGAGI come from the germline V gene (reference sequence). This CDR3 has 13 residues. The trim removed 8 bases at V and 4 bases at J, leaving 6 bases unmatched. The CDR3 loop reads CASFVRGGETQYF. In DNA, the CDR3 is TGTGCCAGCTTCGTCCGGGGGGGAGAGACCCAGTACTTC.

The chain couples TRBV29-1 to TRBJ2-1; D not certain. Trimming cost V 1 base and J 9 bases, with 7 bases left between them. This CDR3 region has 11 residues. Per germline, CDR1 SQVTM and CDR2 ANQGSEA. CDR3 protein: CSVEVGREQFF. CDR3 sequence (DNA): TGCAGCGTTGAAGTAGGACGTGAGCAGTTCTTC.

The chain has TRBV9 and TRBJ1-2; D is perhaps TRBD1 (5 bases). This CDR3 is built from 15 residues. Germline V lookup: CDR1 SGDLS, CDR2 YYNGEE. V was shortened by 3 bases and J by 8 bases, with 20 bases between the two germline ends. CDR3 sequence (DNA): TGTGCCAGCAGCGCCTCCCGGGACGTTAGTAGGGGCTACACCTTC. Translation gives CASSASRDVSRGYTF.

The gene calls are TRBV6-6 and TRBJ2-7; tentatively, D is TRBD1 (5 bases). This CDR3 spans 12 amino acids. V shed 5 bases and J shed 4 bases, with 9 bases lying between them. From germline, CDR1 is MNHNY and CDR2 SVGAGI (reference sequence). The CDR3 DNA reads TGTGCCAGCAGTGCGTACAGGTACGAGCAGTACTTC. As protein: CASSAYRYEQYF.

The rearrangement links TRBV19 to TRBJ2-7, with D possibly matching TRBD2 (7 bases). CDR1 and CDR2 from the germline V gene are LNHDA and SQIVND (reference sequence). V lost 2 bases and J 2 bases, leaving 13 bases between the germline ends. The CDR3 runs 15 residues. CDR3 region: CASSIRPGGTYEQYF. CDR3 sequence (DNA): TGTGCCAGTAGTATACGCCCGGGGGGCACCTACGAGCAGTACTTC.

This chain links TRBV10-2 with TRBJ1-4, with D hard to call. Germline V gene sequence: CDR1 WSHSY, CDR2 SAAADI. The CDR3 has 14 amino acids. Trimming left V 0 bases short and J 7 bases short, with 9 bases between. The CDR3 sequence is CASSESSAGEKLFF. The CDR3 nucleotides are TGCGCCAGCAGTGAGTCCTCGGCGGGTGAAAAACTGTTTTTT.

The rearrangement uses TRBV5-1 and TRBJ2-2; possibly TRBD2 for D (5 bases). The germline V and J ends were trimmed by 2 bases and 1 base, with 12 bases remaining between them. Per germline, CDR1 SGHRS and CDR2 YFSETQ. CDR3 length: 16 amino acids. CDR3 protein: CASSFKRSGNTGELFF. DNA for the CDR3: TGCGCCAGCAGCTTTAAGCGGTCGGGGAACACCGGGGAGCTGTTTTTT.

This sequence joins TRBV14 and TRBJ1-4; D is unresolved. Trimming left V 2 bases short and J 8 bases short, with 12 bases between. Germline-derived CDR1 and CDR2 are SGHDN and FVKESK. The CDR3 is made up of 14 amino acids. Here the CDR3 DNA reads TGTGCCAGCAGCCAAATAATGACAAAGGAAAAACTGTTTTTT. Encoded protein: CASSQIMTKEKLFF.

The V and J genes are TRBV27 and TRBJ2-2; 7 bases match TRBD2. Germline V lookup: CDR1 MNHEY, CDR2 SMNVEV (reference sequence). The CDR3 covers 16 residues. The junction had 11 bases not matched to a gene; V was cut back by 6 bases and J by 4 bases. CDR3 protein: CASSQRLWGGTGELFF. As DNA, the CDR3 is TGTGCCAGCAGCCAAAGGTTATGGGGGGGCACCGGGGAGCTGTTTTTT.

This chain joins TRBV6-2 or TRBV6-3 and TRBJ2-7, with D perhaps TRBD1 (5 bases). Germline V CDR1 and CDR2: MNHEY, SVGEGT. Deletions cut 7 bases from V and 0 bases from J, with 13 bases between. The CDR3 spans 14 residues. CDR3 residues: CASNPTVNSYEQYF. Here the CDR3 DNA reads TGTGCCAGCAACCCGACAGTGAACTCCTACGAGCAGTACTTC.

The chain combines TRBV20-1 with TRBJ2-1; no clear D gene. This CDR3 contains 12 residues. V was shortened by 3 bases and J by 5 bases, with 8 bases between the two germline ends. In germline, CDR1 is DFQATT, CDR2 SNEGSKA (reference sequence). CDR3 loop: CSASRGHNEQFF. DNA for the CDR3: TGCAGTGCTAGTCGCGGACACAATGAGCAGTTCTTC.

This sequence joins TRBV6-5 and TRBJ2-7; 9 nucleotides line up with TRBD2. Germline CDR1 MNHEY, CDR2 SVGAGI. V gave up 4 bases and J gave up 7 bases; unmatched junction bases: 11. There are 15 residues in the CDR3. CDR3 DNA sequence: TGTGCCAGCAGTTTATCTAGCGGGGCCACGGGTGAGCAGTACTTC. Its protein is CASSLSSGATGEQYF.

This CDR3 reads CSVSGINPTGELFF. CDR3 in DNA: TGCAGCGTTAGTGGGATTAACCCCACCGGGGAGCTGTTTTTT. The V gene is TRBV29-1, the J gene TRBJ2-2; D is uncertain. V lost 5 bases to trimming and J lost 4 bases, with 14 bases between them. CDR3 length equals 14 residues. The V gene's germline CDR1 is SQVTM and CDR2 ANQGSEA.

J is TRBJ2-7 and V is TRBV7-8, with D possibly being TRBD1 (6 bases). This CDR3 has 14 residues. Germline V gives CDR1 SGHVS, CDR2 FQNEAQ. Deletions cut 2 bases from V and 2 bases from J, with 10 bases between. CDR3 nucleotides: TGTGCCAGCAGCTTACTCCAGGGGCCCTACGAGCAGTACTTC. It translates to CASSLLQGPYEQYF.

This clone has only one observation. V and J are TRBV4-2 and TRBJ2-7, with D possibly being TRBD1 or TRBD2 (6 bases each). Germline assignment: CDR1 LGHNA and CDR2 YNFKEQ. Trimming stripped 1 base from V and 5 bases from J, with 18 bases between. CDR3 size: 16 residues. The CDR3 is CASSQAGGGVENEQYF. The CDR3 bases are TGTGCCAGCAGCCAAGCCGGGGGCGGGGTCGAAAACGAGCAGTACTTC.

The rearrangement links TRBV6-5 to TRBJ1-5; TRBD1 might be the D (6 bases). The V and J ends lost 6 bases and 0 bases respectively, with 9 bases between them. CDR1 and CDR2 (germline): MNHEY, SVGAGI. The CDR3 loop spans 14 amino acids. In DNA, the CDR3 is TGTGCCAGCAGCCAGGACAGTAGCAATCAGCCCCAGCATTTT. It is translated as CASSQDSSNQPQHF.

The chain has TRBV6-2 or TRBV6-3 and TRBJ2-5; 9 bases map to TRBD2. The CDR3 extends over 19 amino acids. The germline V gene encodes CDR1 MNHEY and CDR2 SVGEGT. V was clipped by 0 bases and J by 0 bases; unmatched bases: 11. CDR3 DNA sequence: TGTGCCAGCAGTTACTCTTTCGAGCGGGAGGAGCAGGACCAAGAGACCCAGTACTTC. This gives the protein CASSYSFEREEQDQETQYF.

The gene calls are TRBV29-1 and TRBJ2-7; the D is unclear. Germline V gives CDR1 SQVTM, CDR2 ANQGSEA. The V end lost 4 bases, the J end lost 2 bases, and 21 bases lay between the germline ends. There are 16 residues in the CDR3. CDR3 loop: CSVVWLTENGAYEQYF. CDR3 bases: TGCAGCGTTGTTTGGCTCACCGAGAATGGGGCCTACGAGCAGTACTTC.

The chain recombines TRBV2 with TRBJ1-2, with TRBD1 identical over 7 bases. The germline CDR1 and CDR2 sequences are SNHLY and FYNNEI. With V trimmed by 4 bases and J by 4 bases, 3 bases remained unmatched. This CDR3 is 13 amino acids long. CDR3 nucleotides: TGTGCCAGCAGTGTAGACAGGGTCTATGGCTACACCTTC. Its translation: CASSVDRVYGYTF.

This clone has a single count. The V gene is TRBV29-1, the J gene TRBJ1-1, with D hard to call. V was trimmed by 5 bases and J by 3 bases, leaving 4 bases between them. The CDR3 length is 10 residues. The germline gives CDR1 SQVTM, CDR2 ANQGSEA. The CDR3 is CSVRDTEAFF. The DNA of the CDR3 is TGCAGCGTTAGAGACACTGAAGCTTTCTTT.

This clone was seen once. The chain uses TRBV5-6 and TRBJ2-7; D is unresolved. Trimming removed 1 base from V and 4 bases from J, with 15 bases in between. The CDR3 consists of 15 residues. The germline gives CDR1 SGHDT, CDR2 YYEEEE. For the CDR3, the DNA is TGTGCCAGCAGCTTGTGGGTGTTGGGAAATTACGAGCAGTACTTC. Its protein product is CASSLWVLGNYEQYF. Supplemented by reference TRBV5-6 and TRBJ2-7, the full variable domain reads DAGVTQSPTHLIKTRGQQVTLRCSPKSGHDTVSWYQQALGQGPQFIFQYYEEEERQRGNFPDRFSGHQFPNYSSELNVNALLLGDSALYLCASSLWVLGNYEQYFGPGTRLTVT.

This clone has only one observation. J is TRBJ1-2 and V is TRBV5-1, with no clear D. Germline V gene data show CDR1 as SGHRS and CDR2 as YFSETQ. V was cut by 9 bases and J by 0 bases, with 27 bases left in between. The CDR3 is 18 amino acids. CDR3 amino acids: CATRLADAEAKTNYGYTF. The CDR3 nucleotides are TGCGCCACCAGACTCGCGGACGCCGAAGCCAAGACTAACTATGGCTACACCTTC.

This clone was observed once. The chain has TRBV9 and TRBJ2-7; a weak D match, TRBD2 (6 bases). This CDR3 contains 15 residues. The ends were cut back, 4 bases at V and 6 bases at J, with 20 bases in the middle. The germline CDR1 and CDR2 sequences are SGDLS and YYNGEE. The CDR3 reads CASSTRPWGDSEQYF. As DNA, the CDR3 is TGTGCCAGCAGCACCCGACCCTGGGGGGATTCCGAGCAGTACTTC. Combining the CDR3 with reference TRBV9 and TRBJ2-7 gives the whole variable domain DSGVTQTPKHLITATGQRVTLRCSPRSGDLSVYWYQQSLDQGLQFLIQYYNGEERAKGNILERFSAQQFPDLHSELNLSSLELGDSALYFCASSTRPWGDSEQYFGPGTRLTVT.

V is TRBV7-2 and J is TRBJ1-3, with no clear D. The CDR3 has 15 amino acids. Trimming stripped 3 bases from V and 0 bases from J, with 9 bases between. Per germline, CDR1 SGHTA and CDR2 FQGNSA. CDR3 region: CASSFGGPSGNTIYF. The CDR3 DNA reads as TGTGCCAGCAGCTTCGGCGGACCCTCTGGAAACACCATATATTTT. Full variable domain (rest looked up from reference TRBV7-2 and TRBJ1-3): GAGVSQSPSNKVTEKGKDVELRCDPISGHTALYWYRQSLGQGLEFLIYFQGNSAPDKSGLPSDRFSAERTGGSVSTLTIQRTQQEDSAVYLCASSFGGPSGNTIYFGEGSWLTVV.

The V gene is TRBV27, the J gene TRBJ2-7; no definite D call. CDR3 size: 14 residues. The germline V gene encodes CDR1 MNHEY and CDR2 SMNVEV (reference sequence). The ends were cut back, 1 base at V and 6 bases at J, with 13 bases in the middle. The DNA of the CDR3 is TGTGCCAGCAGTTTATTAGACCGGCGGTCCGAGCAGTACTTC. This translates into CASSLLDRRSEQYF.

The rearrangement links TRBV7-2 to TRBJ2-3, with D perhaps matching TRBD2 (5 bases). Deletions cut 6 bases from V and 4 bases from J, with 17 bases between. Germline V gene data show CDR1 as SGHTA and CDR2 as FQGNSA. The CDR3 totals 15 residues. The CDR3 coding sequence is TGTGCCAGCAGTCTCGAGGGAAGGTCGCCAGATACGCAGTATTTT. It encodes CASSLEGRSPDTQYF.

The chain recombines TRBV7-2 with TRBJ2-5; D possibly uses TRBD1 or TRBD2 (5 bases each). Germline V CDR1 and CDR2: SGHTA, FQGNSA. The CDR3 extends over 13 amino acids. V was shortened by 5 bases and J by 5 bases, with 12 bases between the two germline ends. The CDR3 protein is CASSMGVQETQYF. As DNA, the CDR3 is TGTGCCAGCAGCATGGGGGTTCAGGAGACCCAGTACTTC.

The chain recombines TRBV28 with TRBJ2-7; TRBD2 might be the D (5 bases). V was clipped by 1 base and J by 2 bases, with 18 bases between them. The CDR3 contains 17 residues. Germline V gives CDR1 MDHEN, CDR2 SYDVKM. This CDR3 reads CASSLSPRAIRTYEQYF. CDR3 coding DNA: TGTGCCAGCAGTTTATCTCCGAGGGCCATAAGGACCTACGAGCAGTACTTC. Full variable domain (outside the CDR3, taken from reference TRBV28 and TRBJ2-7): DVKVTQSSRYLVKRTGEKVFLECVQDMDHENMFWYRQDPGLGLRLIYFSYDVKMKEKGDIPEGYSVSREKKERFSLILESASTNQTSMYLCASSLSPRAIRTYEQYFGPGTRLTVT.

This chain connects TRBV29-1 to TRBJ2-3; maybe TRBD2 (6 bases). This CDR3 is 14 amino acids long. V was shortened by 1 base and J by 5 bases, with 13 bases between the two germline ends. In germline, CDR1 is SQVTM, CDR2 ANQGSEA. The CDR3 DNA follows: TGCAGCGTTGAAGCGGAGGGAGCGGGAGATACGCAGTATTTT. It is translated as CSVEAEGAGDTQYF.

V and J are TRBV24-1 and TRBJ2-5; TRBD1 or TRBD2 may be the D gene (7 bases each). Germline loops: CDR1 KGHDR, CDR2 SFDVKD. The CDR3 covers 14 residues. V dropped 4 bases and J dropped 5 bases, with 13 bases sitting between them. The CDR3 sequence is CATSDNRGGETQYF. The CDR3 bases are TGTGCCACCAGTGACAACAGGGGAGGGGAGACCCAGTACTTC.

The chain couples TRBV30 to TRBJ2-5, with D hard to call. V was shortened by 2 bases and J by 2 bases, with 18 bases between the two germline ends. Germline V gene data show CDR1 as GTSNPN and CDR2 as SVGIG (reference sequence). This CDR3 spans 16 amino acids. CDR3 in amino acids: CAWSCSRTILQETQYF. CDR3 coding DNA: TGTGCCTGGAGTTGCAGTCGAACGATACTACAAGAGACCCAGTACTTC.